This T cell receptor beta chain was sequenced during a study of cytomegalovirus exposure and HLA in healthy donors. Overall study results and limits: As was reported, the HLA-A and HLA-B alleles of most subjects were accurately predicted from TCR beta sequences.

Vbeta (60) and Jbeta (13) primers were used in the PCR. The repertoire was sequenced with immunoSEQ multiplex PCR; TCRdb's copy has only in-frame clones and lacks some. The sample comprises under 130,000 clones, approximately 64% of which are singletons, and around 3.3% rests with the top ten. This CDR3 comprises 14 residues. V lost 1 base and J lost 2, with 8 bases in between. Germline V gene sequence: CDR1 ENHRY, CDR2 SYGVKD. Concerning this clone: What it recognizes is unknown.

The sequenced sample consisted of PBMCs. The chain couples TRBV10-3 to TRBJ1-2, with a weak D call TRBD1 (6 bases). This TCR was recovered from a woman in her fifties or sixties in good health and CMV-seronegative. The CDR3 DNA is TGTGCCATCAGTGAGTACGGACAGAACTATGGCTACACCTTC. Its protein product is CAISEYGQNYGYTF.